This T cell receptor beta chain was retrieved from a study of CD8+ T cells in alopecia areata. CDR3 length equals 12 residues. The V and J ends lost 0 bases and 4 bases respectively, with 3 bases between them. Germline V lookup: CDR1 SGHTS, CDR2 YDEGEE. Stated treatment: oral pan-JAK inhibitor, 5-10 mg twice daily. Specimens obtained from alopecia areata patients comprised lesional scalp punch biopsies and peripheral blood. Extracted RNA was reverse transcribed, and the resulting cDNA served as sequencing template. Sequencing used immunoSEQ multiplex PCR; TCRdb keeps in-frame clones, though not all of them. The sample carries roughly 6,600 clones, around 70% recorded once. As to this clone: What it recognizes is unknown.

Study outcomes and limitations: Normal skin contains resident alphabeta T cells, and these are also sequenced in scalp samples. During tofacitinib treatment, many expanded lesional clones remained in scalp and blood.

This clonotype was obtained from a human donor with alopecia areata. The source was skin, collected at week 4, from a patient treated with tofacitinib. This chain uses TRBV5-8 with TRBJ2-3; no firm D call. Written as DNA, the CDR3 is TGTGCCAGCAGCTTGGCCGCAGATACGCAGTATTTT. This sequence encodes CASSLAADTQYF. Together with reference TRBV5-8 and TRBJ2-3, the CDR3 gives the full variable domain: EAGVTQSPTHLIKTRGQQATLRCSPISGHTSVYWYQQALGLGLQFLLWYDEGEERNRGNFPPRFSGRQFPNYSSELNVNALELEDSALYLCASSLAADTQYFGPGTRLTVL.